This T cell receptor (beta chain) was identified in a study of blood T cells in healthy people across ages (dated by TCRdb to the mid-2010s). Some background on the complete study: In model experiments, roughly one uniquely barcoded TCR beta cDNA molecule per two T cells was captured by template switching. To track age-related changes in TCR beta repertoire diversity, the study relied on deep sequencing normalized with unique cDNA molecular identifiers. Four age groups were formed from the donors: young (average about 16 years), middle-aged (around 39), aged (roughly 56) and long-lived (82). Donors of different ages were randomly distributed across sequencing lanes to avoid experimental bias. The study analyzed two additional independent replicas of 1 million unique cDNA reads from the same blood draw for two donors, one aged 18 to 30 and one aged 80 or older. The research as a whole found: Estimates of total diversity based on one million sequenced T cells were considered lower bounds and underestimates. Since profiling was done on bulk unsorted PBMCs, naive and antigen-experienced compartments could not be conclusively compared. Because the CMV infection status of the donors was unknown, age-related changes in expanded clonotypes may potentially have been confounded. The percentage of naive T cells measured by flow cytometry correlated strongly with observed TCR beta diversity. As age increased, observed TCR beta diversity per million T cells dropped in a roughly linear way, and a significant reduction was already evident by age 40. Compared with the aged group, the long-lived group had more naive CD4+ T cells, fewer expanded clones and increased TCR diversity, a pattern suggesting age selection.

There are many counts of this clonotype. Its recognized antigen is unknown. Base qualities were left out, and no much larger clone turns up one base away. The donors were roughly 39 Caucasian individuals from Russia, aged roughly 6 to 90 years, who were systemically healthy. Around 9.9 milliliters of peripheral blood were collected from each donor into EDTA-treated Vacutainer tubes. Ficoll-Paque density-gradient centrifugation was used to isolate PBMCs, with at least 6 million obtained per sample. Total RNA, at least 6 micrograms per sample, was extracted from PBMCs with Trizol reagent. Naive CD45RAhigh/CD27high T cell percentages were measured by flow cytometry on a PBMC aliquot from every donor. To prepare the library, 5' RACE was applied. TCRdb lists the instrument as Illumina HiSeq 2500. A second PCR of about 7 to 12 cycles was run with a J-beta primer mix and a sample-barcoded 5' primer. A template-switch 5' adaptor carrying 12 random nucleotides introduced a unique molecular identifier onto each TCR beta cDNA molecule. Each sample yielded at least 2.5 million CDR3-containing paired-end reads. First-strand cDNA was synthesized from all RNA with the Mint cDNA synthesis kit, primed by a TRBC-specific oligonucleotide. Following uracil-DNA glycosylase treatment, a first 18-cycle PCR with universal primers M1SS and BC2_uni_R was performed on all cDNA. As for the original processing: For normalization, 1 million high-quality reads were randomly selected from each sample, with every read carrying a distinct molecular identifier. Instead of being binned into consensus sequences, reads with shared molecular identifiers were discarded. MiTCR, run with a Q25 quality threshold and the strictest error-elimination algorithm, handled CDR3 identification, clonotype clustering and error correction. A nonparametric unseen species model with Euler transformation was used to estimate lower-bound total TCR beta diversity. TCRdb applied fastp at Q25 and MiXCR to the public reads, then kept only in-frame beta chains. Each entry merges the rows of one CDR3 protein and shows their most common DNA and genes. TCRdb, not the original authors, processed these V and J calls. The sample records under 2,000,000 distinct CDR3 sequences, less than 50% of which are singletons. Around 2.1% of the sample is held by the ten biggest clonotypes.

Trimming takes 6 bases from V and 5 bases from J, and the germline ends sit 16 bases apart. CDR1 and CDR2, per the germline V gene (reference sequence), are MNHEY and SMNVEV. The CDR3 starts with the cysteine, ends with the phenylalanine, and has 14 residues. Just the 42-base CDR3 DNA is kept, in frame starting at base 1. Material: blood. The receptor was derived from a middle-aged woman in good health. The V and J genes are TRBV27 and TRBJ2-5; no confident D gene assignment can be made. The sequence in DNA is TGTGCCAGCAGCTTAGGGTCCCCCCCGGAGACCCAGTACTTC. The translation is CASSLGSPPETQYF.